This TCR beta chain was sequenced for a study of blood T cell repertoires in COVID-19. Study overall: Researchers got acute and convalescent COVID-19 samples from the United States, Italy and Spain. The cDNA or gDNA used as material had been derived from T cells, B-cell-depleted T cells, or PBMCs.

Authors' methods: Amplified reference gene primers provided the basis for estimating nucleated cell counts. Data came from immunoSEQ multiplex PCR; TCRdb stores just in-frame clones and leaves some out. That table gives V, J and clone size, and the DNA gave D and trimming. Of approximately 190,000 clones listed, roughly 90% are singletons. V was pared by 5 bases and J by 1 base, with 19 bases of the junction left unmatched. The CDR3 covers 19 residues. Germline CDR1 is GTSNPN and CDR2 is SVGIG (reference sequence). The specimen was peripheral blood. The TCR was taken from a woman in her thirties or forties who had recovered from COVID-19. The chain joins TRBV30 to TRBJ2-7, with TRBD1 matching over 11 bases. CDR3 DNA: TGTGCCTGGCGCATACGAAGAGGCTCCGGGACAGGGGGATCCTACGAGCAGTACTTC. Its translation: CAWRIRRGSGTGGSYEQYF.